The text below deals with one T cell receptor beta chain. At one end the junction does not follow the germline gene, possibly because of a read error. The sample comes from a study of radiation and T cells in renal cell carcinoma. Stated time point: blood 2 weeks post-SBRT. Treatment described: 15 Gy SBRT to primary tumor, nephrectomy 4 weeks later. Sequenced by immunoSEQ multiplex PCR; TCRdb stores in-frame clones only, minus some. The sample has about 130,000 clones; more than 80% are singletons. Germline CDR1 is WNHNN and CDR2 is SYGVQD (reference sequence). CDR3 length: 15 amino acids. Sequences were derived from blood, sampled from a patient whose treatment included radiotherapy and nephrectomy. This chain links TRBV10-1 with TRBJ2-1; the D is unclear. The TCR was taken from a woman in her fifties or sixties with renal cell carcinoma. The CDR3 reads CASSESPYSYNEQFF. The CDR3 DNA is TGCGCCAGCAGCGAGTCTCCGTACTCCTACAATGAGCAGTTCTTC.